The T cell receptor (beta chain) under discussion was sequenced for a study of T cell changes during pregnancy in multiple sclerosis. Germline V gives CDR1 SGHRS, CDR2 YFSETQ. V dropped 0 bases and J dropped 2; count of bases not matched to a gene: 3. The CDR3 has 16 residues. Produced via immunoSEQ multiplex PCR; TCRdb's table is partial and in-frame only. The sample holds tens of thousands of clones, around 94% seen once. Sequencing was performed on peripheral blood, taken in the third trimester of pregnancy. This sequence joins TRBV5-1 and TRBJ2-3, with TRBD2 matching over 10 bases. This TCR came from a female donor with multiple sclerosis, enrolled in a pregnancy study. CDR3 nucleotide sequence: TGCGCCAGCAGCTTGGTAGGGACTAGCGTCACAGATACGCAGTATTTT. This translates into CASSLVGTSVTDTQYF. The variable domain in full, with the rest retrieved from reference TRBV5-1 and TRBJ2-3, is KAGVTQTPRYLIKTRGQQVTLSCSPISGHRSVSWYQQTPGQGLQFLFEYFSETQRNKGNFPGRFSGRQFSNSRSEMNVSTLELGDSALYLCASSLVGTSVTDTQYFGPGTRLTVL.